The following is a T cell receptor beta chain sequence with its context. These data belong to a study of T cell changes during pregnancy in multiple sclerosis. TCRdb keeps only in-frame clones here, not all; method: immunoSEQ multiplex PCR. This table holds around 40,000 clones, over 80% found once. This CDR3 is built from 13 residues. Germline CDR1 and CDR2: LNHNV and YYDKDF (reference sequence). The V gene lost 7 bases and the J gene lost 4 bases, with 10 bases spanning the gap. The receptor was isolated from a female donor in good health, enrolled as a control in a pregnancy study. The rearrangement links TRBV15 to TRBJ1-4, with D unclear. The specimen was CD4+ T cells from peripheral blood mononuclear cells, collected in the third trimester of pregnancy. The CDR3 coding sequence is TGTGCCACCACGCGGGGAATTAATGAAAAACTGTTTTTT. This sequence encodes CATTRGINEKLFF.